One and the same sample provided the 5 T cell receptor beta chains below, sequenced in a study of yellow fever vaccine responses in identical twins (dated by TCRdb to between 2017 and 2018). The protocol used for the library was RT-PCR. The reads were generated on an Illumina HiSeq 2500. Using fastp trimming at Q25 and MiXCR clonotype assembly, TCRdb reanalyzed the public sequencing data and kept in-frame beta chains. Rows are unified per CDR3 protein, each entry keeping the most common DNA and genes. The sample includes approximately 1,200 distinct CDR3 sequences, with roughly 89% observed a single time. Roughly a tenth of the sample comes from the top ten. This specimen was T cells from blood (PBMCs), unsorted or a sorted subset (not recorded which), taken before or after yellow fever vaccination (not recorded which). Every receptor here comes from a female donor who received the yellow fever vaccine.

The chain links TRBV28 to TRBJ2-7; D is possibly TRBD2 (6 bases). Trimming took off 4 bases at V and 6 bases at J, with 13 bases between the two ends. Germline CDR1 MDHEN, CDR2 SYDVKM. CDR3 length: 13 residues. CDR3 residues: CASSSLRAGEQYF. In DNA form, the CDR3 reads TGTGCCAGCAGTTCACTCCGAGCGGGCGAGCAGTACTTC.

The rearrangement links TRBV5-6 to TRBJ2-5; D is undetermined. CDR3 size: 14 residues. The germline CDR1 and CDR2 sequences are SGHDT and YYEEEE. Trimming took 0 bases from V and 3 from J, leaving 9 bases between them. The CDR3 nucleotides are TGTGCCAGCAGCTTGGTTGGCAGGAAAGAGACCCAGTACTTC. Its protein product is CASSLVGRKETQYF.

This clonotype has a single count. This rearrangement joins TRBV20-1 to TRBJ2-7; 10 nucleotides match TRBD2. After removal of 6 bases from V and 6 bases from J, the junction contained 8 bases not matched to a gene. Germline assignment: CDR1 DFQATT and CDR2 SNEGSKA (reference sequence). The CDR3 contains 13 residues. This chain's CDR3 is CSASSGRGGEQYF. The CDR3 bases are TGCAGTGCGTCGAGCGGGAGGGGGGGCGAGCAGTACTTC.

The rearrangement links TRBV7-9 to TRBJ2-7, with TRBD2 as a possible D gene (6 bases). The CDR3 is 14 amino acids. Germline-derived CDR1 and CDR2 are SEHNR and FQNEAQ (reference sequence). V lost 2 bases and J 5 bases, leaving 13 bases between the germline ends. The CDR3 region is CASSLSREANEQYF. The CDR3 region has the DNA TGTGCCAGCAGCTTAAGCAGGGAGGCCAACGAGCAGTACTTC.

This clonotype was found a few times. V is TRBV11-2 and J is TRBJ2-6, with TRBD2 matching over 13 bases. There are 18 residues in the CDR3. Germline CDR1 SGHAT, CDR2 FQNNGV. V gave up 5 bases and J gave up 0 bases; unmatched junction bases: 4. The CDR3 spells CASSPRTSGSSGANVLTF. CDR3 sequence (DNA): TGTGCCAGCAGCCCTAGGACTAGCGGGAGCTCTGGGGCCAACGTCCTGACTTTC. The variable domain in full, completed from reference TRBV11-2 and TRBJ2-6, reads EAGVAQSPRYKIIEKRQSVAFWCNPISGHATLYWYQQILGQGPKLLIQFQNNGVVDDSQLPKDRFSAERLKGVDSTLKIQPAKLEDSAVYLCASSPRTSGSSGANVLTFGAGSRLTVL.